What follows is one TCR beta chain and its context. What antigen it recognizes has not been identified. No much larger clonotype is one base removed from it; base qualities were not supplied. The CDR3 goes from the cysteine to the phenylalanine over 16 residues. Only the CDR3 part of the read is kept: 48 bases, read in frame from the first base. Trimming takes 6 bases off V and 4 bases off J; junction bases not matched to a gene: 12. The germline V gene gives CDR1 as MDHEN and CDR2 as SYDVKM. The run used an Illumina NovaSeq 6000. Using 5'RACE with constant-segment primers, TCRalpha and TCRbeta cDNA libraries were constructed, with sample barcodes and unique molecular identifiers added in the process. Trizol reagent was used to extract RNA from every sample. Amplification of the libraries took two PCR steps, and the second step added a second sample barcode plus Illumina TruSeq adapters. Sequencing of libraries was performed on an Illumina NovaSeq with 2 x 150 bp paired-end reads. Regarding the original processing steps: With migec v1.2.7, reads were demultiplexed and then collapsed into UMI-guided consensus sequences. Using mixcr v2.1.11, UMI consensuses were aligned to TRA and TRB V and J templates and then assembled into clonotypes. A clonotype was counted as expanded or contracted only when both edgeR and NoisET called the clonotype significant, with the noise models trained on biological replicates. edgeR calls used a false discovery rate-adjusted p below 0.01 and a log2 fold-change threshold of 1. As an exploratory analysis of dynamics, PCA with hierarchical clustering was applied to max-normalized trajectories of the 1000 most abundant clonotypes. Separately sequenced CD4+ and CD8+ repertoires were used to assign the CD4 or CD8 phenotype of responding clones. The raw public reads went through TCRdb reprocessing: fastp at Q25, MiXCR clone calling, in-frame beta chains kept. One record per CDR3 amino acid sequence lists the most common genes and DNA. The V and J calls shown here were made by TCRdb, not taken from the authors' results. The sample yields around 300,000 distinct CDR3 sequences; 8.2% were counted once. The top ten constitute around a fifth of the sample.

This specimen comes from a study of T-cell memory formation after mild COVID-19 (dated by TCRdb to 2020 to 2022). At the level of the whole study: Most TCR sequence clusters were specific to one of the two donors. T-cell clones expanding and contracting after mild COVID-19 in a couple of donors were tracked by longitudinal TCRalpha and TCRbeta repertoire sequencing. Two young, previously healthy adult volunteers, one female and one male, were included in the cohort.

PBMCs were isolated by Ficoll-Paque density gradient centrifugation. Paper-wide results and their limitations: SARS-CoV-2 specificity was not confirmed for the second-wave clones peaking on day 37. The study covered only two mild cases, and larger cohorts including severe cases with pre-infection samples were considered necessary. Contracting CD4+ clones were located mainly in the CM and EM memory subsets, whereas CD8+ clones were found to be enriched in EMRA. The detection of some responding clones in pre-infection memory suggests that pre-existing cross-reactive memory T cells joined the SARS-CoV-2 response. Clones that contracted from day 15 to 85 showed balanced CD4/CD8 phenotypes, whereas a second wave of clones that expanded from day 15 to 37 leaned towards CD4+.

This sequence uses TRBV28 and TRBJ2-3, with TRBD2 identical over 8 junction bases. The receptor comes from a man aged 18 to 29 who had mild COVID-19 (a few samples of this study predate the infection). The sample titles of this study are shuffled in the database, so cell type and time point are left out; the donor was told from shared clones. The material sequenced was PBMCs or a T cell subset sorted from them (not recorded which). The nucleotides are TGTGCCAGCAGCAGTCACGGGACTAGAAGGCCAGATACGCAGTATTTT. It is translated as CASSSHGTRRPDTQYF.